One and the same sample provided the 5 T cell receptor beta chains below, sequenced in a study of Graves' ophthalmopathy and Graves' hyperthyroidism (dated by TCRdb to the late 2010s). The instrument given in TCRdb is Illumina HiSeq 2000. For repertoire sequencing, TCR beta CDR3 regions were amplified from RNA transcripts. The first round was an RT-PCR using HTBI primers with the Qiagen OneStep RT-PCR kit, and this first round was followed by a second-round multiplex PCR, then size selection and purification. TCRdb reprocessing: public reads trimmed at Q25 with fastp, clones called with MiXCR, in-frame beta chains kept. One record per CDR3 amino acid sequence lists the most common genes and DNA. The sample data list about 550,000 distinct CDR3 sequences, and 39% of these were observed just once. The top ten clones comprise roughly 4.5% of the sample. The specimen sequenced was peripheral blood or thyroid tissue (not recorded which). Receptors originate from an adult man with Graves' hyperthyroidism.

This clonotype was counted many times. The chain is built from TRBV2 and TRBJ1-5; D is uncertain. Germline CDR1 SNHLY, CDR2 FYNNEI. Trimming removed 7 bases from V and 6 bases from J, with 13 bases in between. This CDR3 is built from 13 residues. The CDR3: CASTSSSTQPQHF. In DNA, the CDR3 is TGTGCCAGCACCTCGAGTTCTACTCAGCCCCAGCATTTT.

This clonotype was found a few times. The rearrangement links TRBV3-1 to TRBJ1-5; D gene unclear. Germline values: CDR1 LGHDT, CDR2 YNNKEL (reference sequence). V gave up 3 bases and J gave up 7 bases, with 13 bases separating them. This CDR3 has 14 residues. CDR3 protein: CASSHYGVGQPQHF. The CDR3 DNA sequence: TGTGCCAGCAGCCATTATGGGGTTGGCCAGCCCCAGCATTTT.

The V gene is TRBV29-1, the J gene TRBJ1-1; D not certain. Per the germline V gene, CDR1 is SQVTM and CDR2 is ANQGSEA. CDR3 length: 10 residues. Trimming cost V 7 bases and J 4 bases, with 7 bases left between them. CDR3 in DNA: TGCAGCGCCACGCGCACTGAAGCTTTCTTT. Translation gives CSATRTEAFF.

For the CDR3, the DNA is TGTGCCAGCAACCACGAGGGGGAGCGGGAAAAACTGTTTTTT. It is translated as CASNHEGEREKLFF. The chain has TRBV24-1 and TRBJ1-4, with TRBD1 as a possible D gene (6 bases). Per germline, CDR1 KGHDR and CDR2 SFDVKD. The CDR3 extends over 14 amino acids. The V and J ends lost 11 bases and 8 bases respectively, with 20 bases between them.

Worth noting for this clonotype: The missing conserved phenylalanine or tryptophan at the end of this CDR3 makes a read error likely. This chain uses TRBV14 with TRBJ2-7; D ambiguous. This CDR3 spans 14 amino acids. Germline V CDR1 and CDR2: SGHDN, FVKESK. The CDR3 sequence is CACSYSKGAYEQYL. The CDR3 DNA reads TGTGCCTGCAGTTACTCGAAGGGTGCCTACGAGCAGTACCTC.